This is a list of T cell receptor beta chains from one sample in a study of response to subunit inactivated influenza vaccine. MiXCR was run by TCRdb on the RT-PCR reads, yielding one entry per CDR3 protein. The sample contains just under 550,000 distinct CDR3 sequences, around a quarter of which appear only once. These data are also associated with another study on T cells expressing NK-cell markers.

Sample: CD4+ T cells sorted from PBMCs, taken 11 to 12 days after vaccination. These receptors came from a man aged 50 or older who received an inactivated influenza vaccine. The CDR3 runs from the conserved cysteine through the conserved F or W. Each record gives: V gene, J gene, clone size, D gene, CDR3 protein, CDR3 DNA. D genes are given only for firm matches. Rows give clone size only sometimes, using once, few, many, or a class for an expanded clone.

>TRBV6-2/TRBV6-3|TRBJ1-1|few|NA
CASSYPPGREAFF
TGTGCCAGCAGTTACCCCCCCGGGAGGGAAGCTTTCTTT
>TRBV7-2|TRBJ1-4|few|NA
CASSLAGIAEEKLFF
TGTGCCAGCAGCTTAGCGGGTATTGCTGAAGAAAAACTGTTTTTT
>TRBV12-3/TRBV12-4|TRBJ2-7|NA|NA
CASTLGAGPYEQYF
TGTGCCAGCACCCTGGGCGCAGGGCCCTACGAGCAGTACTTC
>TRBV7-9|TRBJ2-1|NA|NA
CASSPGVLFQEQFF
TGTGCCAGCAGCCCAGGGGTACTTTTCCAGGAGCAGTTCTTC
>TRBV19|TRBJ1-1|NA|NA
CASSARILDTEAFF
TGTGCCAGTAGTGCACGAATTTTGGACACTGAAGCTTTCTTT
>TRBV6-1|TRBJ2-3|few|NA
CASKGVQTTDTQYF
TGTGCCAGTAAGGGCGTCCAGACCACAGATACGCAGTATTTT
>TRBV11-2|TRBJ2-7|few|TRBD1
CASSQIGTGLGRTDSYEQYF
TGTGCCAGCAGCCAGATCGGGACAGGACTTGGACGAACCGACTCCTACGAGCAGTACTTC
>TRBV4-1|TRBJ1-6|NA|NA
CASSQVRGKSYNSPLHF
TGCGCCAGCAGCCAAGTTAGGGGGAAATCCTATAATTCACCCCTCCACTTT
>TRBV5-1|TRBJ1-4|NA|NA
CASSFQPMGNEKLFF
TGCGCCAGCAGCTTCCAACCAATGGGGAATGAAAAACTGTTTTTT
>TRBV14|TRBJ2-6|few|NA
CASSLGVLRANVLTF
TGTGCCAGCAGTTTGGGGGTTTTGAGGGCCAACGTCCTGACTTTC